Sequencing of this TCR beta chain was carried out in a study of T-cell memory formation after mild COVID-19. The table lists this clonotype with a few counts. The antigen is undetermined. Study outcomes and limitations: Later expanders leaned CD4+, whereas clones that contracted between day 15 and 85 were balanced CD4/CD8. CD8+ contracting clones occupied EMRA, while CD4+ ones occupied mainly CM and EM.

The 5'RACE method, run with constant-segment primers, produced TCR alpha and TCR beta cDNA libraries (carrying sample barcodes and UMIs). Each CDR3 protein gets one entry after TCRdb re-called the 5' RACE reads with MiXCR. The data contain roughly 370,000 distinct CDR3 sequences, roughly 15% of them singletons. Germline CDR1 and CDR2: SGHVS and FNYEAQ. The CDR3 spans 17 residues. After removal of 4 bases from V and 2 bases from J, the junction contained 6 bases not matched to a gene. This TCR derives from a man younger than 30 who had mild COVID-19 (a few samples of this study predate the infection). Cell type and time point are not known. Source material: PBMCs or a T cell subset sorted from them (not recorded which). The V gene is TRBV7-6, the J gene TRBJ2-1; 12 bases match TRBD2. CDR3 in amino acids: CASSWSTSGGPYNEQFF. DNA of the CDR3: TGTGCCAGCAGCTGGTCGACTAGCGGGGGCCCCTACAATGAGCAGTTCTTC. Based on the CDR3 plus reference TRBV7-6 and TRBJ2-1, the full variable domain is GAGVSQSPRYKVTKRGQDVALRCDPISGHVSLYWYRQALGQGPEFLTYFNYEAQQDKSGLPNDRFSAERPEGSISTLTIQRTEQRDSAMYRCASSWSTSGGPYNEQFFGPGTRLTVL.